This T cell receptor beta chain originates from a study of long-term antiretroviral therapy in people with HIV. Study results and limitations: Blood sampling spanned 2004 to 2017, possibly under older ART regimens. Dominating the repertoire at all time points were the clones that expanded before ART.

The assay used was immunoSEQ (version v3.0), run at survey level. Sequenced by immunoSEQ multiplex PCR; TCRdb stores in-frame clones only, minus some. The sample has about 11,000 clones; around 84% are singletons. Trimming stripped 8 bases from V and 0 bases from J, with 17 bases between. CDR3 length: 15 amino acids. Per germline, CDR1 MNHNS and CDR2 SASEGT. This clone has more than one count but fewer than ten. The antigen is unknown. Every participant with HIV received treatment in the United States. The sequencing here drew on unsorted PBMCs, taken 1.2 years after starting antiretroviral therapy. The chain combines TRBV6-1 with TRBJ2-7; D may be TRBD1 (6 bases). This receptor was identified in a man aged 40-49 years with HIV. Here the CDR3 reads CASQRQARFSYEQYF. CDR3 nucleotide sequence: TGTGCCAGCCAGAGACAGGCCCGGTTCTCCTACGAGCAGTACTTC.